This T cell receptor beta chain was sequenced in a study of identical twins. Study conclusions and caveats: For out-of-frame alpha sequences shared by twins, low generation probability was in excess. Out-of-frame TCR alpha sharing observed in monozygotic twins exceeded model estimates.

TCRdb redid the calling of the 5' RACE reads with MiXCR, one entry per CDR3 protein. The sample includes about 530,000 distinct CDR3 sequences, around 20% of them seen just once. Only healthy Caucasians were enrolled as donors. The sample holds a few counts of this clonotype. The target antigen is unknown. The CDR3 is 15 amino acids. V dropped 0 bases and J dropped 4; count of bases not matched to a gene: 5. From germline, CDR1 is SGHRS and CDR2 YFSETQ. These same records also appear under a second study, on yellow fever vaccine responses in identical twins.

The sequencing input was CD4+ T cells sorted from blood. This clonotype originated in a young woman in good health. The chain joins TRBV5-1 to TRBJ2-3, with 7 bases aligning to TRBD2. CDR3 region: CASSLAAGAPDTQYF. The CDR3 nucleotides are TGCGCCAGCAGCTTGGCTGCGGGAGCCCCAGATACGCAGTATTTT.